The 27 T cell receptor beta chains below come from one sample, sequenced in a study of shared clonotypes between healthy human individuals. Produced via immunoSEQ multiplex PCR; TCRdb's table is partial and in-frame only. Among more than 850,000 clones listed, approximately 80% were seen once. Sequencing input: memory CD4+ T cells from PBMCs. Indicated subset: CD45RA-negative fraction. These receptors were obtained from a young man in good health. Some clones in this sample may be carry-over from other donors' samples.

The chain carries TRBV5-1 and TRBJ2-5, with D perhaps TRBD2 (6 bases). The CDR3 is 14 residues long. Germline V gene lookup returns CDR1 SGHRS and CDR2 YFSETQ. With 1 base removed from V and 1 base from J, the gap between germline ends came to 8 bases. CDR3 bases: TGCGCCAGCAGCTTGTTCGGGAGCCAAGAGACCCAGTACTTC. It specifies CASSLFGSQETQYF.

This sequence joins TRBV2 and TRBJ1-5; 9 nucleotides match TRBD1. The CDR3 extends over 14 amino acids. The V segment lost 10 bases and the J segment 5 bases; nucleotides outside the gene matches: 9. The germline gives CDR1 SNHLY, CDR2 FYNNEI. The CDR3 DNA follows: TGTGCCACATCCCCGGGACAGGGCGATCAGCCCCAGCATTTT. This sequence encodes CATSPGQGDQPQHF.

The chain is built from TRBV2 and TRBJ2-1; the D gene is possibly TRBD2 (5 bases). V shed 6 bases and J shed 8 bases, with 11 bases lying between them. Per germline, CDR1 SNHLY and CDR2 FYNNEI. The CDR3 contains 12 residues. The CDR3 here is CASSAGHDEQFF. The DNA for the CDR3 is TGTGCCAGCAGCGCGGGTCACGATGAGCAGTTCTTC.

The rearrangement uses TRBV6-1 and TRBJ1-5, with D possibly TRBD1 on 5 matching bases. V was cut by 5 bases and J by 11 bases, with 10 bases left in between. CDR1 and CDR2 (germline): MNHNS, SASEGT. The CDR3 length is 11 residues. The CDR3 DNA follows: TGTGCCAGCAGTTCGGGGCGGGCCCAGCATTTT. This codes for CASSSGRAQHF.

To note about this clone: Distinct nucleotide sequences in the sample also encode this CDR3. The CDR3 bases are TGTGCCAGCAGTTACTCGATGGGCGGCACCGGGGAGCTGTTTTTT. This sequence encodes CASSYSMGGTGELFF. The rearrangement links TRBV6-5 to TRBJ2-2; D is ambiguous. The germline V gene encodes CDR1 MNHEY and CDR2 SVGAGI. The CDR3 is made up of 15 amino acids. Trimming took 0 bases from V and 4 from J, leaving 9 bases between them.

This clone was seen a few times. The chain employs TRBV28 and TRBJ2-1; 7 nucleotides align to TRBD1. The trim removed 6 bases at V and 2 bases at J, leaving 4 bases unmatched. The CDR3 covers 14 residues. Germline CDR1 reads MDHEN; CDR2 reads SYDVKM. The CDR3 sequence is CASRDRFPYNEQFF. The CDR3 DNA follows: TGTGCCAGCAGGGACAGGTTCCCCTACAATGAGCAGTTCTTC.

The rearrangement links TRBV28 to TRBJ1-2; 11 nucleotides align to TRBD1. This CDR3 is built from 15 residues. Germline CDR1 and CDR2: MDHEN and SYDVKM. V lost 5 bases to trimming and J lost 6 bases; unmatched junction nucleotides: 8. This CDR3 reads CASSPRTGGAHGYTF. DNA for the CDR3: TGTGCCAGCAGTCCGCGGACAGGGGGCGCCCATGGCTACACCTTC.

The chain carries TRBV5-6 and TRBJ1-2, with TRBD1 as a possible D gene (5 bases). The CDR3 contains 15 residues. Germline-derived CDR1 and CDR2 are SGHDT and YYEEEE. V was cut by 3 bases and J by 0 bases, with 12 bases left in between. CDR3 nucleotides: TGTGCCAGCAGCTACGACAGCCGAGCTAACTATGGCTACACCTTC. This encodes CASSYDSRANYGYTF.

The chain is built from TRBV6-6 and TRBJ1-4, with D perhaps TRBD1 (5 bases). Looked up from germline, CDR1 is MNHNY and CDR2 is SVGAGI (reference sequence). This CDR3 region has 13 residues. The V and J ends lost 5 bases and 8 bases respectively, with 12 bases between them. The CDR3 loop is CASSPRGEEKLFF. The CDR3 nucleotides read TGTGCCAGCAGTCCTAGGGGCGAGGAAAAACTGTTTTTT.

CDR3 sequence: CASSQQLGRDEQFF. CDR3 DNA: TGCGCCAGCAGCCAACAACTAGGGAGGGATGAGCAGTTCTTC. The chain is built from TRBV4-1 and TRBJ2-1; TRBD2 matches 7 bases. Germline V gene lookup returns CDR1 MGHRA and CDR2 YSYEKL. J lost 8 bases, V lost 2 bases, and 6 bases had no gene match. The CDR3 has 14 amino acids.

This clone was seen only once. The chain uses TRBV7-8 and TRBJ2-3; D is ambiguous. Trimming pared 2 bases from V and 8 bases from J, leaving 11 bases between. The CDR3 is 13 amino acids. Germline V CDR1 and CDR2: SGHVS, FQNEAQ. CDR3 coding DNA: TGTGCCAGCAGCTTAACGATAACTGGTACGCAGTATTTT. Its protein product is CASSLTITGTQYF.

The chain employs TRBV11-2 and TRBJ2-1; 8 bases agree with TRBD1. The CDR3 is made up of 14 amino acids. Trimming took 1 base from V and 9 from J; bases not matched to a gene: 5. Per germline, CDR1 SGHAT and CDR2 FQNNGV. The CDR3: CASSLGRGQGEQFF. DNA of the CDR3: TGTGCCAGCAGCTTAGGCAGGGGGCAGGGTGAGCAGTTCTTC.

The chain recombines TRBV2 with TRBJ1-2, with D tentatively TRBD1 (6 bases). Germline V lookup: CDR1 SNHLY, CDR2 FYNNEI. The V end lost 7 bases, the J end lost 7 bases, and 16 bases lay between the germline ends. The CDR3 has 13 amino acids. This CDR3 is CASTQGGGRGYTF. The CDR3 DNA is TGTGCCAGCACCCAAGGGGGGGGACGTGGCTACACCTTC.

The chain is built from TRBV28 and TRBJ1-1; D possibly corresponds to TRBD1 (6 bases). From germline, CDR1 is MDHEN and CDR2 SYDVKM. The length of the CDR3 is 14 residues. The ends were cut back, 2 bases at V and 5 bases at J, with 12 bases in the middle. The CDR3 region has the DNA TGTGCCAGCAGTTTAGGGGGGGGGCAAACTGAAGCTTTCTTT. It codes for CASSLGGGQTEAFF.

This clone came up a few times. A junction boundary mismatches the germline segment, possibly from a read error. The CDR3 region is CSAGDRGAF. DNA for the CDR3: TGCAGTGCCGGCGACAGGGGCGCGTTT. The chain recombines TRBV20-1 with TRBJ1-4, with 8 nucleotides matching TRBD1. Germline lookup yields CDR1 DFQATT and CDR2 SNEGSKA (reference sequence). The CDR3 has 9 residues.

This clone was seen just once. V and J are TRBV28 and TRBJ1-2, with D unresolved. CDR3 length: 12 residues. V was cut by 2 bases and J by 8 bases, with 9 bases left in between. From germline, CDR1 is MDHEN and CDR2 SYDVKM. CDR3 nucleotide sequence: TGTGCCAGCAGTTTACGGGCGGACGGCTACACCTTC. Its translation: CASSLRADGYTF.

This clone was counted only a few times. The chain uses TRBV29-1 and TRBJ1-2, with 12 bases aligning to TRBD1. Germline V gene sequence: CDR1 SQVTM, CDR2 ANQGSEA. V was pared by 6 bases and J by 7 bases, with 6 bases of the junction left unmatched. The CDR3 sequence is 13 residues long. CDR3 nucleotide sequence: TGCAGCGTCTATGGGGACAGGGGGCCTGGCTACACCTTC. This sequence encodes CSVYGDRGPGYTF.

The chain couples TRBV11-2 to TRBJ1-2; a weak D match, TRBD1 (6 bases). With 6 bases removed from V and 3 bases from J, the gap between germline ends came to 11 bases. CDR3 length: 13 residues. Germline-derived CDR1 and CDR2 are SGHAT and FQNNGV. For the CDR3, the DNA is TGTGCCAGCAGTCCCCAGGGGTACTATGGCTACACCTTC. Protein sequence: CASSPQGYYGYTF.

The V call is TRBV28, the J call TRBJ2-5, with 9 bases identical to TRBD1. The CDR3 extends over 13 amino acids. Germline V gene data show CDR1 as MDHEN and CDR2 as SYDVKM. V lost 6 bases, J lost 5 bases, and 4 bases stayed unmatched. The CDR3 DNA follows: TGTGCCAGCAGCACAGGGGGCCGGGAGACCCAGTACTTC. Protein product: CASSTGGRETQYF.

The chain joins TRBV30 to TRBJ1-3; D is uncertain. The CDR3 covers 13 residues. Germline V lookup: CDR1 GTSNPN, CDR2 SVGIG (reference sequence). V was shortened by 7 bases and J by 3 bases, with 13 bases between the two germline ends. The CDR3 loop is CALDWQVGNTIYF. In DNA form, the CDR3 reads TGTGCCTTGGATTGGCAGGTTGGAAACACCATATATTTT.

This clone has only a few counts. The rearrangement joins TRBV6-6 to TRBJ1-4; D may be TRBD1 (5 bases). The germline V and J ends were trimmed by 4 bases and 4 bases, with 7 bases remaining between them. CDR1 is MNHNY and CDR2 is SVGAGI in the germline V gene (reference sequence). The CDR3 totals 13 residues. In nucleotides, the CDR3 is TGTGCCAGCAGTTCCAGGGATAATGAAAAACTGTTTTTT. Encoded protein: CASSSRDNEKLFF.

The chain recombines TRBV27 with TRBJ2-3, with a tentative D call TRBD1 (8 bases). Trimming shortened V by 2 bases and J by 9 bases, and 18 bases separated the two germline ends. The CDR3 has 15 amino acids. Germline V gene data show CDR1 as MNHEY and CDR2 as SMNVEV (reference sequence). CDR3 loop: CASSLNRGGLGTQYF. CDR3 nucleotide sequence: TGTGCCAGCAGTTTAAACAGGGGGGGATTGGGCACGCAGTATTTT.

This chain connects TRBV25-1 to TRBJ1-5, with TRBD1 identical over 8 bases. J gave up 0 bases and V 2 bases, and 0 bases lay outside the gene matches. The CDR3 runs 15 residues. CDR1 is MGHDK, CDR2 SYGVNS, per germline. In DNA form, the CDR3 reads TGTGCCAGCAGTGAACAGGGGGCTAGCAATCAGCCCCAGCATTTT. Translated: CASSEQGASNQPQHF. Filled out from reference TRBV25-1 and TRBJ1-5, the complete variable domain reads EADIYQTPRYLVIGTGKKITLECSQTMGHDKMYWYQQDPGMELHLIHYSYGVNSTEKGDLSSESTVSRIRTEHFPLTLESARPSHTSQYLCASSEQGASNQPQHFGDGTRLSIL.

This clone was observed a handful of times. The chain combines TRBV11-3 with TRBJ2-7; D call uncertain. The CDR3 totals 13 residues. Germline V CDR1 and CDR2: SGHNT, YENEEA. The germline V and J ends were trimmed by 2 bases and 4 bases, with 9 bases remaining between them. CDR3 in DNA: TGTGCCAGCAGCTTAATCGGATCTTACGAGCAGTACTTC. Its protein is CASSLIGSYEQYF.

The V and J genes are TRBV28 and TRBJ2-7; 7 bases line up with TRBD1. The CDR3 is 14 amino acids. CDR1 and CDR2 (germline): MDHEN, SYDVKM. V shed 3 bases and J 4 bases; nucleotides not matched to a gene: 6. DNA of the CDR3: TGTGCCAGCAGTTTCAGTCAGGGGGATTACGAGCAGTACTTC. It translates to CASSFSQGDYEQYF.

CDR3 in amino acids: CASGEWTSGAYEQYF. In DNA, the CDR3 is TGTGCCAGCGGCGAGTGGACTAGCGGAGCCTACGAGCAGTACTTC. V and J are TRBV2 and TRBJ2-7; 10 bases map to TRBD2. Per germline, CDR1 SNHLY and CDR2 FYNNEI. With V trimmed by 8 bases and J by 2 bases, 9 bases remained unmatched. CDR3 length equals 15 residues.

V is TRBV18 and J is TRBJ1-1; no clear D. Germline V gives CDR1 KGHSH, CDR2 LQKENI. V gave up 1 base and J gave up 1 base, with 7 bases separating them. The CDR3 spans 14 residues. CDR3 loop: CASSPREGNTEAFF. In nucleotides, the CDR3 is TGTGCCAGCTCACCACGGGAGGGGAACACTGAAGCTTTCTTT.